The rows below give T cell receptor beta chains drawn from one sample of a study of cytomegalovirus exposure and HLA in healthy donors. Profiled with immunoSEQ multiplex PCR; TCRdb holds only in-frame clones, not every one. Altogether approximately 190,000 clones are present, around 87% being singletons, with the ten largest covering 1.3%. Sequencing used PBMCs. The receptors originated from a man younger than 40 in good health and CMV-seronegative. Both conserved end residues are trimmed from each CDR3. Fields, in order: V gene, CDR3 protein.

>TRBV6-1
ASSEGIGATNEKLF
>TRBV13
ASSFGTGVGNTIY
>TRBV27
ASSFNRATNEKLF
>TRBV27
ASSLRGRATSGANVLT
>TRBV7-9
ASSLGGGWNTEAF
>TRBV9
ASSAGGRVGSHGYT
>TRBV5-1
ASSSGQGATSYEQY
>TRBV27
ASSPLGNEQF
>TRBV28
ASSFPLTSVGRGEQY
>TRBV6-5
ASTGVGSGNYEQY
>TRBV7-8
ASSPPGQGVPYEQY
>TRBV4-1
ASSQPTGGYT
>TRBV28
ASNRSRRYSGANGLT
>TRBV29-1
SVPSRDRQKNSQY
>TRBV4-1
ASSNTGRGETQY
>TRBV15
ATSRDRGRSWEAF
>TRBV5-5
ASSLVTGPGRYEQY
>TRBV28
ASSLTAGVGNTIY
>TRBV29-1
SVSGSFGETQY
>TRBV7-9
ASSLGALGPSYT
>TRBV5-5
ASSLITSGGATGELF
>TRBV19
ASSIGGSASYEQY